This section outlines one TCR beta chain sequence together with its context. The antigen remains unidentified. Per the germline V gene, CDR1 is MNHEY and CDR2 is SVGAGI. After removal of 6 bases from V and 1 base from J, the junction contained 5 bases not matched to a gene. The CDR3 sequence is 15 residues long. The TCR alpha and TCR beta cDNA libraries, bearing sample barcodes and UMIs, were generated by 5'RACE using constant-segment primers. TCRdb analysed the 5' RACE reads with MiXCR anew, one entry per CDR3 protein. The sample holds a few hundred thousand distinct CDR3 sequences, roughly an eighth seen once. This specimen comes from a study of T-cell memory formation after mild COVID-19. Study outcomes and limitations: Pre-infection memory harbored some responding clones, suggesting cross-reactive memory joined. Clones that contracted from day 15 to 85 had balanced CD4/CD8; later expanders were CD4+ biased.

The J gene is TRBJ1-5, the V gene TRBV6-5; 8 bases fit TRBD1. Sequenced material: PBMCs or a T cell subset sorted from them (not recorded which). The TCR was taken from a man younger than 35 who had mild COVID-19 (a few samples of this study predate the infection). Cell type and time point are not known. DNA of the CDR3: TGTGCCAGCAGGCCTTCAGGGGGCAGCAATCAGCCCCAGCATTTT. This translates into CASRPSGGSNQPQHF.